Listed here are 10 T cell receptor beta chains from one sample, sequenced in a study of glioma-infiltrating T cells. TCR alpha and beta CDR3 regions were amplified from RNA using iRepertoire nested multiplex PCR. MiXCR, run by TCRdb on the multiplex PCR reads, gives a single entry per CDR3 protein. The profile covers 150,000 to 200,000 distinct CDR3 sequences, with roughly 32% appearing a single time and just over 20% taken by the ten largest. The specimen was glioma tissue, nonneoplastic brain tissue, or PBMCs (not recorded which). The receptor source for this set is a human donor with low-grade glioma or glioblastoma, undergoing nonglioma brain surgery, or in good health (not recorded which).

This clonotype has a count of ten or more. The chain uses TRBV2 and TRBJ1-5, with D tentatively TRBD1 (5 bases). V lost 4 bases to trimming and J lost 7 bases, with 11 bases between them. The germline V gene encodes CDR1 SNHLY and CDR2 FYNNEI. CDR3 length: 13 residues. The CDR3 DNA reads TGTGCCAGCAGTGGTGAGCGGGACCAGCCCCAGCATTTT. It is translated as CASSGERDQPQHF.

The chain carries TRBV7-2 and TRBJ2-7; TRBD2 aligns across 10 bases. The V gene's germline CDR1 is SGHTA and CDR2 FQGNSA. V was clipped by 2 bases and J by 4 bases; unmatched bases: 5. The CDR3 is made up of 15 amino acids. DNA of the CDR3: TGTGCCAGCAGCTTACTAGCGGGAGAATTTTACGAGCAGTACTTC. It encodes CASSLLAGEFYEQYF.

Note on this clonotype: Being one base from a much bigger clone, this may be a read error. The chain recombines TRBV29-1 with TRBJ1-2; 9 nucleotides line up with TRBD1. With V trimmed by 7 bases and J by 4 bases, 7 bases remained unmatched. The CDR3 has 13 residues. CDR1 SQVTM and CDR2 ANQGSEA come from the germline V gene. The CDR3 loop reads CSAWDRDSYGYTF. The CDR3 DNA reads as TGCAGCGCCTGGGACAGGGACTCCTATGGCTACACCTTC.

The sample holds a few counts of this clonotype. The rearrangement uses TRBV12-3 or TRBV12-4 and TRBJ2-7; 7 positions match TRBD1. V gave up 1 base and J gave up 3 bases; unmatched junction bases: 12. This CDR3 is 17 amino acids long. Here the CDR3 DNA reads TGTGCCAGCAGTTTAGGGTTGGGCAGGGGGAACCGCTACGAGCAGTACTTC. Translated: CASSLGLGRGNRYEQYF.

At least ten counts were recorded for this clonotype. The chain links TRBV25-1 to TRBJ1-6, with 9 bases lining up with TRBD1. The CDR3 sequence is 15 residues long. Germline V gene lookup returns CDR1 MGHDK and CDR2 SYGVNS. After removal of 4 bases from V and 10 bases from J, the junction contained 8 bases not matched to a gene. CDR3 region: CASSAPGQGDSPLHF. The CDR3 coding sequence is TGTGCCAGCAGTGCCCCGGGACAGGGAGACTCACCCCTCCACTTT.

Notes on this clonotype: A single base separates this from a much larger clone, so it may be a read error. This sequence joins TRBV29-1 and TRBJ2-7; no clear D. This CDR3 spans 11 amino acids. V was trimmed by 4 bases and J by 7 bases, leaving 11 bases between them. CDR1 is SQVTM, CDR2 ANQGSEA, per germline. CDR3 protein: CSVGTFVEQYF. The DNA of the CDR3 is TGCAGCGTTGGGACCTTTGTGGAGCAGTACTTC.

The chain has TRBV5-1 and TRBJ2-2; tentative D call: TRBD1 (6 bases). The V end was cut by 4 bases, the J end by 11 bases, with 24 bases between. The CDR3 runs to 16 residues. Germline CDR1 SGHRS, CDR2 YFSETQ. The CDR3 coding sequence is TGCGCCAGCAGCCCGGACTCAGGGGCGCCGAGCGGTGAGCTGTTTTTT. Translation gives CASSPDSGAPSGELFF.

The CDR3 DNA reads TGTGCCAGCGGCCAAGCCCTGGGACTAGCCTCCGGGGAGCTGTTTTTT. It codes for CASGQALGLASGELFF. The genes are TRBV7-9 and TRBJ2-2; 9 bases line up with TRBD2. Trimming cost V 8 bases and J 6 bases; bases outside gene matches: 13. Germline CDR1 SEHNR, CDR2 FQNEAQ (reference sequence). This CDR3 is 16 amino acids long.

In the case of this clonotype: This may arise from a read error, as a much more abundant clone is one base away. The chain links TRBV6-1 to TRBJ1-3; D is perhaps TRBD1 (6 bases). Germline CDR1 reads MNHNS; CDR2 reads SASEGT. This CDR3 contains 14 residues. CDR3 nucleotide sequence: TGTGCCAGCGGTGAACAGGGTCCTGGAAACACCATATATTTT. It specifies CASGEQGPGNTIYF.

With regard to this clonotype: A much larger clone differs from this one at a single base, so this may be a read error. The genes are TRBV18 and TRBJ2-5, with a weak D call TRBD2 (6 bases). Gene TRBJ2-1 matches the end of the DNA better, so the J call may be wrong. The CDR3 runs 14 residues. Germline assignment: CDR1 KGHSH and CDR2 LQKENI. The CDR3 sequence: CASSQNGAGSEQFF. The CDR3 DNA reads TGTGCCAGCTCACAAAATGGGGCGGGAAGTGAGCAGTTCTTC.